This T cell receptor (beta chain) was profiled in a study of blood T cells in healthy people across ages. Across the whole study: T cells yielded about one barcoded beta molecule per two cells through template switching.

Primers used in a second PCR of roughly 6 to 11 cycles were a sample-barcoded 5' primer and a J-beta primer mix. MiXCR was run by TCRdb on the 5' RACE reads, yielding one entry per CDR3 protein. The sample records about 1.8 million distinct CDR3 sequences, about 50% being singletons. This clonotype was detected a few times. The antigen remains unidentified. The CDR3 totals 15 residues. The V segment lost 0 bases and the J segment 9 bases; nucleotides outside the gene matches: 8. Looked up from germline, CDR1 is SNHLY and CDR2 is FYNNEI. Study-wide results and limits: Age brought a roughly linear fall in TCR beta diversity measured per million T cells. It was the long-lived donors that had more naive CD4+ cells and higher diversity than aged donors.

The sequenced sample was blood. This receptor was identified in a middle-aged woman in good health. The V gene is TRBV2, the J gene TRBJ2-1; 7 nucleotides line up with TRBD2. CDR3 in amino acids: CASSEAGGIAAEQFF. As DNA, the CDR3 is TGTGCCAGCAGTGAAGCGGGGGGGATCGCGGCTGAGCAGTTCTTC.